These 6 T cell receptor beta chains were all obtained from the same sample, sequenced in a study of T-cell memory formation after mild COVID-19. TCRdb used MiXCR to reprocess the 5' RACE reads, holding one entry per CDR3 protein. This sample has around 300,000 distinct CDR3 sequences, with 14% found just once. Sequencing was carried out using PBMCs or a T cell subset sorted from them (not recorded which). All receptors derive from a man in his late teens or twenties who had mild COVID-19 (a few samples of this study predate the infection). Cell type and time point are not known.

This chain joins TRBV6-5 and TRBJ1-6; 7 bases fit TRBD1. Germline assignment: CDR1 MNHEY and CDR2 SVGAGI. V shed 5 bases, J shed 7 bases, and the junction held 5 bases outside the gene matches. The CDR3 covers 14 residues. The CDR3 region has the DNA TGTGCCAGCAGTGACCGGGACAGCAATTCACCCCTCCACTTT. The encoded protein is CASSDRDSNSPLHF.

The sample holds a few counts of this clonotype. V is TRBV7-3 and J is TRBJ2-3, with D tentatively TRBD1 or TRBD2 (5 bases each). The CDR3 is made up of 16 amino acids. Trimming removed 4 bases at V and 2 bases at J, with 16 bases between. Germline-derived CDR1 and CDR2 are SGHTA and FQGTGA. The CDR3 DNA follows: TGTGCCAGCAGCTCCCGGGACGCTTCGTCCACAGATACGCAGTATTTT. It translates to CASSSRDASSTDTQYF.

In its sample, this clonotype was seen a few times. The chain uses TRBV4-3 and TRBJ2-3; no clear D gene. Looked up from germline, CDR1 is LGHNA and CDR2 is YSLEER. The CDR3 spans 15 residues. Trimming removed 1 base from V and 2 bases from J, with 10 bases in between. The CDR3 here is CASSQGGTNTDTQYF. For the CDR3, the DNA is TGCGCCAGCAGCCAAGGCGGCACAAACACAGATACGCAGTATTTT.

This clonotype was detected a few times. The chain carries TRBV19 and TRBJ2-3; D remains unclear. Trimming removed 1 base at V and 0 bases at J, with 5 bases between. The germline V gene encodes CDR1 LNHDA and CDR2 SQIVND (reference sequence). CDR3 size: 14 residues. The DNA for the CDR3 is TGTGCCAGTAGTATAGCCTCTAGCACAGATACGCAGTATTTT. The encoded protein is CASSIASSTDTQYF.

This clonotype was seen ten or more times. The V and J genes are TRBV12-3 or TRBV12-4 and TRBJ2-7; the D is unclear. CDR3 length equals 13 residues. V was cut by 5 bases and J by 3 bases, with 11 bases left in between. This CDR3 reads CASSQASVYEQYF. As DNA, the CDR3 is TGTGCCAGCAGTCAAGCATCCGTCTACGAGCAGTACTTC.

This clonotype was seen only a few times. The chain combines TRBV18 with TRBJ1-6; TRBD1 agrees at 9 bases. This CDR3 comprises 17 residues. Germline CDR1 is KGHSH and CDR2 is LQKENI. Germline trimming cut 3 bases from V and 7 bases from J; bases unmatched to any gene: 10. As DNA, the CDR3 is TGTGCCAGCTCACCCGTCCCCCACAGGGGGCTCAATTCACCCCTCCACTTT. Translating gives CASSPVPHRGLNSPLHF.